The next 23 T cell receptor beta chains were all read from a single sample in a study of blood T cell repertoires in COVID-19. TCRdb's copy holds only in-frame clones and misses some; the assay was immunoSEQ multiplex PCR. Of fewer than 250,000 clones listed, more than 80% are singletons. Sequencing was performed on PBMCs or T cells enriched from blood (not recorded which). The source is a man aged 50-59 years who had been exposed to COVID-19.

The chain links TRBV28 to TRBJ2-5; D uncertain. Trimming took off 10 bases at V and 1 base at J, with 10 bases between the two ends. The germline CDR1 and CDR2 sequences are MDHEN and SYDVKM. The CDR3 covers 12 residues. In DNA form, the CDR3 reads TGTGCCACCAGAAGAGCCCAAGAGACCCAGTACTTC. This translates into CATRRAQETQYF.

The chain carries TRBV5-4 and TRBJ2-7, with 14 bases matching TRBD2. J was trimmed by 5 bases and V by 10 bases; bases with no gene match: 5. This CDR3 contains 13 residues. In germline, CDR1 is SGHNT, CDR2 YYREEE (reference sequence). CDR3: CAGEGLAGDEQYF. CDR3 DNA sequence: TGTGCCGGGGAGGGACTAGCGGGGGACGAGCAGTACTTC.

The CDR3 region is CASSASPGQEQFF. The CDR3 DNA is TGCGCCAGCAGCGCTAGTCCGGGACAGGAGCAGTTCTTC. The J gene is TRBJ2-1, the V gene TRBV5-1; TRBD1 matches 7 bases. CDR1 is SGHRS and CDR2 is YFSETQ in the germline V gene. The CDR3 contains 13 residues. The V segment lost 4 bases and the J segment 10 bases; nucleotides outside the gene matches: 8.

The chain carries TRBV7-2 and TRBJ1-3; D perhaps matches TRBD1 (5 bases). The CDR3 is 16 residues long. Germline CDR1 and CDR2: SGHTA and FQGNSA. V was trimmed by 5 bases and J by 3 bases, leaving 17 bases between them. CDR3 sequence (DNA): TGTGCCAGCAGCCTCTTTGGAGGGGTTAATGGAAACACCATATATTTT. Encoded protein: CASSLFGGVNGNTIYF.

The V and J genes are TRBV11-3 and TRBJ2-1, with TRBD2 identical over 8 bases. CDR3 size: 14 residues. Germline V lookup: CDR1 SGHNT, CDR2 YENEEA. V lost 6 bases and J lost 7; bases outside the gene matches: 8. The chain's CDR3 is CASRGGTRPNEQFF. CDR3 in DNA: TGTGCCAGCAGAGGGGGGACTAGGCCAAATGAGCAGTTCTTC.

V and J are TRBV12-3 or TRBV12-4 and TRBJ2-5, with 8 nucleotides matching TRBD2. This CDR3 has 13 residues. V shed 5 bases, J shed 7 bases, and the junction held 6 bases outside the gene matches. The CDR3 region is CASSMGLGGTQYF. As DNA, the CDR3 is TGTGCCAGCAGTATGGGACTAGGGGGGACCCAGTACTTC.

The J gene is TRBJ1-2, the V gene TRBV2; D remains ambiguous. CDR3 length: 13 amino acids. Trimming shortened V by 7 bases and J by 4 bases, and 13 bases separated the two germline ends. Looked up from germline, CDR1 is SNHLY and CDR2 is FYNNEI. This CDR3 is CASNTEGPYGYTF. In DNA form, the CDR3 reads TGTGCCAGCAACACTGAGGGCCCCTATGGCTACACCTTC.

The chain links TRBV9 to TRBJ2-1; 8 bases map to TRBD2. The germline V gene has CDR1 SGDLS and CDR2 YYNGEE. Losses at the gene ends were 4 bases for V and 3 bases for J; bases not matched to a gene: 6. The CDR3 totals 15 residues. The DNA of the CDR3 is TGTGCCAGCAGCCTCCGGGGGGGAGGCTACAATGAGCAGTTCTTC. Translation: CASSLRGGGYNEQFF.

This sequence joins TRBV9 and TRBJ2-5; possibly TRBD1 for D (6 bases). This CDR3 has 13 residues. The germline CDR1 and CDR2 sequences are SGDLS and YYNGEE. Trimming removed 4 bases from V and 7 bases from J, with 14 bases in between. CDR3 sequence: CASSRPTGTTQYF. The CDR3 DNA is TGTGCCAGCAGCCGACCAACAGGGACGACCCAGTACTTC.

The chain recombines TRBV24-1 with TRBJ2-3; D gene ambiguous. Germline CDR1 is KGHDR and CDR2 is SFDVKD. The CDR3 is 15 amino acids. V lost 3 bases and J 3 bases, leaving 12 bases between the germline ends. In DNA, the CDR3 is TGTGCCACCAGTGATCCTGTCCTGAGGACAGATACGCAGTATTTT. It encodes CATSDPVLRTDTQYF.

V usage is TRBV7-2 and J usage is TRBJ2-5; TRBD1 agrees at 10 bases. V was pared by 5 bases and J by 6 bases, with 6 bases of the junction left unmatched. Germline V CDR1 and CDR2: SGHTA, FQGNSA. This CDR3 contains 14 residues. This CDR3 reads CASSRGDRGQTQYF. CDR3 DNA sequence: TGTGCCAGCAGCCGCGGGGACAGGGGCCAGACCCAGTACTTC. Based on the CDR3 plus reference TRBV7-2 and TRBJ2-5, the full variable domain is GAGVSQSPSNKVTEKGKDVELRCDPISGHTALYWYRQSLGQGLEFLIYFQGNSAPDKSGLPSDRFSAERTGGSVSTLTIQRTQQEDSAVYLCASSRGDRGQTQYFGPGTRLLVL.

This clone has a handful of counts. The rearrangement links TRBV3-1 (or the pseudogene TRBV3-2) to TRBJ1-4; TRBD1 matches 8 bases. Germline V CDR1 and CDR2: LGHDT, YNNKEL (reference sequence). This CDR3 contains 14 residues. V shed 2 bases, J shed 7 bases, and the junction held 3 bases outside the gene matches. CDR3 sequence reads: CASSQNRGSEKLFF. CDR3 bases: TGTGCCAGCAGCCAAAACAGGGGGAGTGAAAAACTGTTTTTT.

This chain uses TRBV11-2 with TRBJ1-1; perhaps TRBD1 as D (5 bases). The germline V gene has CDR1 SGHAT and CDR2 FQNNGV. Trimming shortened V by 2 bases and J by 0 bases, and 16 bases separated the two germline ends. The CDR3 is made up of 17 amino acids. This CDR3 reads CASSLIGWGRVNTEAFF. The CDR3 DNA is TGTGCCAGCAGCTTAATAGGTTGGGGCAGGGTGAACACTGAAGCTTTCTTT.

The V call is TRBV5-1, the J call TRBJ2-3; TRBD2 might be the D (6 bases). Per germline, CDR1 SGHRS and CDR2 YFSETQ. This CDR3 region has 15 residues. The V end lost 1 base, the J end lost 2 bases, and 11 bases lay between the germline ends. The CDR3 reads CASSLYRDSTDTQYF. CDR3 nucleotides: TGCGCCAGCAGCTTGTACCGGGACTCCACAGATACGCAGTATTTT.

This clone was counted a single time. The V gene is TRBV29-1, the J gene TRBJ2-5, with 12 nucleotides matching TRBD1. The CDR3 runs 14 residues. Germline CDR1 and CDR2: SQVTM and ANQGSEA. J lost 3 bases, V lost 6 bases, and 5 bases had no gene match. The CDR3 sequence: CSVGGTGGEETQYF. The CDR3, as DNA: TGCAGCGTGGGGGGGACAGGGGGCGAAGAGACCCAGTACTTC.

This clone was detected once. V and J are TRBV25-1 and TRBJ2-2; 7 bases agree with TRBD1. The CDR3 runs to 14 residues. V trimming: 4 bases; J trimming: 6 bases; junction bases outside the gene matches: 5. Germline V gene sequence: CDR1 MGHDK, CDR2 SYGVNS. This CDR3 reads CASSATGEAGELFF. In DNA, the CDR3 is TGTGCCAGCAGTGCCACAGGGGAAGCCGGGGAGCTGTTTTTT.

The chain recombines TRBV10-3 with TRBJ1-2, with D possibly being TRBD1 (5 bases). CDR1 and CDR2 (germline): ENHRY, SYGVKD. The CDR3 consists of 14 residues. The V end was cut by 7 bases, the J end by 2 bases, with 14 bases between. CDR3 bases: TGTGCCATCACCCCCCAGGGCAGGAACTATGGCTACACCTTC. This translates into CAITPQGRNYGYTF.

The chain couples TRBV5-1 to TRBJ2-3; D not resolved. With 0 bases removed from V and 2 bases from J, the gap between germline ends came to 7 bases. Per the germline V gene, CDR1 is SGHRS and CDR2 is YFSETQ. CDR3 length: 14 amino acids. CDR3 in amino acids: CASSLGTDTDTQYF. CDR3 coding DNA: TGCGCCAGCAGCTTGGGTACAGACACAGATACGCAGTATTTT.

V and J are TRBV19 and TRBJ1-1; 7 bases map to TRBD1. Germline V gene sequence: CDR1 LNHDA, CDR2 SQIVND (reference sequence). The CDR3 runs to 13 residues. V shed 4 bases and J 4 bases; nucleotides not matched to a gene: 3. CDR3 loop: CASSRQGVTEAFF. DNA of the CDR3: TGTGCCAGTAGTAGGCAGGGGGTCACTGAAGCTTTCTTT.

This clone has a single count. This rearrangement joins TRBV5-1 to TRBJ1-2; D call uncertain. CDR3 length: 14 amino acids. The V end was cut by 0 bases, the J end by 6 bases, with 12 bases between. Germline V gives CDR1 SGHRS, CDR2 YFSETQ. The CDR3 sequence is CASSLDAVYNGYTF. DNA of the CDR3: TGCGCCAGCAGCTTGGACGCTGTTTACAATGGCTACACCTTC.

The table lists this clone with a few counts. The chain joins TRBV5-1 to TRBJ1-4, with 9 nucleotides matching TRBD1. This CDR3 comprises 15 residues. The germline gives CDR1 SGHRS, CDR2 YFSETQ. The V segment lost 1 base and the J segment 5 bases; nucleotides outside the gene matches: 3. The CDR3 sequence: CASSLMTGGNEKLFF. The CDR3 DNA sequence: TGCGCCAGCAGCTTGATGACAGGGGGAAATGAAAAACTGTTTTTT.

The chain carries TRBV5-1 and TRBJ2-3, with 7 nucleotides matching TRBD2. Germline loops: CDR1 SGHRS, CDR2 YFSETQ. The junction had 11 bases not matched to a gene; V was cut back by 6 bases and J by 1 base. This CDR3 has 16 residues. CDR3 sequence reads: CASTVGGDPRTDTQYF. The CDR3 bases are TGCGCCAGCACCGTGGGGGGGGACCCCCGCACAGATACGCAGTATTTT.

V is TRBV24-1 and J is TRBJ2-7; 9 bases fit TRBD1. The germline V gene encodes CDR1 KGHDR and CDR2 SFDVKD. J lost 5 bases, V lost 2 bases, and 6 bases had no gene match. CDR3 length: 15 amino acids. CDR3 sequence (DNA): TGTGCCACCAGTGATTACCGGGACAGGGTCCACGAGCAGTACTTC. As protein: CATSDYRDRVHEQYF.